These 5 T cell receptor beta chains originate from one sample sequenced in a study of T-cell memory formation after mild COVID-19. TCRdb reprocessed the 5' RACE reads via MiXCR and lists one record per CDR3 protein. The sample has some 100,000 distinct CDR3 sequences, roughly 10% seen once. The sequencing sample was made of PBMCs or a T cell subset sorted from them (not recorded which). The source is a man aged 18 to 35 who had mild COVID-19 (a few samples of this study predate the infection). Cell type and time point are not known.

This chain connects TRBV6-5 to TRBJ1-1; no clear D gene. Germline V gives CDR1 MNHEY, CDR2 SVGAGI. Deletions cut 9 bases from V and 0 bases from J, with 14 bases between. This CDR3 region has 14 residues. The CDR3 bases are TGTGCCAGTTCTACAATAGATATGAACACTGAAGCTTTCTTT. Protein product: CASSTIDMNTEAFF.

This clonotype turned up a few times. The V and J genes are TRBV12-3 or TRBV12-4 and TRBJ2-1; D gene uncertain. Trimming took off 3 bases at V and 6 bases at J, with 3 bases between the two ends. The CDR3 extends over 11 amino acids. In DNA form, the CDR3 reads TGTGCCAGCAGTTTCAGCAATGAGCAGTTCTTC. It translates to CASSFSNEQFF.

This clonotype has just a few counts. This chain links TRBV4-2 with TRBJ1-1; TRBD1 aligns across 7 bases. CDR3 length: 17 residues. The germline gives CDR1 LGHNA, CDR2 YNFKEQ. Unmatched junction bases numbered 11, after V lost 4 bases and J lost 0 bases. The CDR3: CASSPRGRDRLNTEAFF. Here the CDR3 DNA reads TGTGCCAGCAGCCCTCGGGGAAGGGACAGACTGAACACTGAAGCTTTCTTT.

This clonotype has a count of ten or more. CDR3 amino acids: CSARGTVSNQPQHF. Written as DNA, the CDR3 is TGCAGTGCTAGAGGGACAGTTAGCAATCAGCCCCAGCATTTT. The chain uses TRBV20-1 and TRBJ1-5; D may be TRBD1 (6 bases). The ends were cut back, 1 base at V and 0 bases at J, with 7 bases in the middle. This CDR3 comprises 14 residues. CDR1 is DFQATT, CDR2 SNEGSKA, per germline (reference sequence).

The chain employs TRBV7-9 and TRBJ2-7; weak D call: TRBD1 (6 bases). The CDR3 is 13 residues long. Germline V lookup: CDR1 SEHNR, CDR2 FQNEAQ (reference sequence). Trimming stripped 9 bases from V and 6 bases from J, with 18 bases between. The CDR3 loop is CASQPRGRPEQYF. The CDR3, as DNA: TGTGCCAGTCAACCCAGGGGACGGCCCGAGCAGTACTTC.